This T cell receptor (beta chain) came from a study of metastatic and nonmetastatic thyroid tumors. General study results and limits: Relative to benign nodules, malignant thyroid tumors were reportedly characterized by significantly elevated TCR beta diversity in blood and tumor.

From the PCR reads, TCRdb re-called clones with MiXCR. The table lists 25,000 to 35,000 clones, about 32% of them singletons, with over 30% in the top ten. CDR3 length: 11 residues. Germline V CDR1 and CDR2: DFQATT, SNEGSKA (reference sequence). The germline V and J ends were trimmed by 6 bases and 6 bases, with 12 bases remaining between them. None of the patients had undergone any treatment ahead of thyroid surgery. A note on this clone: Its antigen is undetermined.

This sequence originates from a female donor with papillary thyroid cancer or a benign thyroid nodule (not recorded which). Some clones in this sample may be carry-over from other donors' samples. The sample consisted of blood. V and J are TRBV20-1 and TRBJ2-7, with a weak D call TRBD2 (5 bases). The DNA for the CDR3 is TGCAGTGCAGCCGGAGGAGGCGAGCAGTACGTC. This codes for CSAAGGGEQYV.